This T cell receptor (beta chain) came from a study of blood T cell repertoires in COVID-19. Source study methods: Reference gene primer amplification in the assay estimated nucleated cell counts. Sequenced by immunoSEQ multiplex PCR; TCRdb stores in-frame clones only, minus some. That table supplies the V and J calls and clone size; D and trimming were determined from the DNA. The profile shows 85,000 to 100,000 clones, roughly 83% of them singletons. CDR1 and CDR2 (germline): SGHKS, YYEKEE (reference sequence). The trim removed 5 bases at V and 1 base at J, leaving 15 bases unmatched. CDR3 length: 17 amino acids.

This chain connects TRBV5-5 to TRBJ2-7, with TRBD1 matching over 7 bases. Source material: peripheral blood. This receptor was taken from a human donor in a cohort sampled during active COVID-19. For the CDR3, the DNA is TGTGCCAGCAGTCCGGAACAAGCCGGGACAGCTTCCTACGAGCAGTACTTC. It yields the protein CASSPEQAGTASYEQYF.